This T cell receptor (beta chain) was found in a study of T-cell memory formation after mild COVID-19. Study summary: Largely donor-specific sequence clusters came from a couple of donors. Overall study results and limits: CD4+ contracting clones were found mainly in CM and EM, and CD8+ ones in EMRA.

Germline values: CDR1 SGHTA, CDR2 FQGNSA. The CDR3 has 16 amino acids. V lost 5 bases and J lost 7; bases outside the gene matches: 7. This clonotype was detected many times. What it binds is not known. TCR alpha and TCR beta cDNA libraries with sample barcodes and UMIs came from 5'RACE using constant-segment primers. TCRdb processed the 5' RACE reads anew with MiXCR; each CDR3 protein has one entry. The data show tens of thousands of distinct CDR3 sequences, over 20% seen once. Sequenced input: PBMCs or a T cell subset sorted from them (not recorded which). The source is an adult who had mild COVID-19 (a few samples of this study predate the infection). Cell type and time point are not known. The chain links TRBV7-2 to TRBJ2-1; TRBD2 aligns across 14 bases. For the CDR3, the DNA is TGTGCCAGCAGCCCGGGACTAGCGGGGGCTGAAAATGAGCAGTTCTTC. Its translation: CASSPGLAGAENEQFF.